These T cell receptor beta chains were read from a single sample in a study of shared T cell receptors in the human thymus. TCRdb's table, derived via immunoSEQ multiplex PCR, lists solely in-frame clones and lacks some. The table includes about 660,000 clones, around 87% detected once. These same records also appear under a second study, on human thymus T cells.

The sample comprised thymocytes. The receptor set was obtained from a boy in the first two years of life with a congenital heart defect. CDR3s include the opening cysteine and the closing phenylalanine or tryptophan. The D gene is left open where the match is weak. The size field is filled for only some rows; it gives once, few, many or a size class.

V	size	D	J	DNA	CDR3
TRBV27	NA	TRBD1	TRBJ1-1	TGTGCCAGCAGTCCGATCCGACAGGGGGCGAACACTGAAGCTTTCTTT	CASSPIRQGANTEAFF
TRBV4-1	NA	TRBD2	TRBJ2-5	TGCGCCAGCAGCCACAGGTCAGCGGGACCCCAAGAGACCCAGTACTTC	CASSHRSAGPQETQYF
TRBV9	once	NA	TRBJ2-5	TGTGCCAGCAGCGTTAGCGGACTGTACCAAGAGACCCAGTACTTC	CASSVSGLYQETQYF
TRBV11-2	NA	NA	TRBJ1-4	TGTGCCAGCAGCTCCGTGGGGGGAAAACTGTTTTTT	CASSSVGGKLFF
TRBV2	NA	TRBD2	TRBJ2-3	TGTGCCAGCAGCACCGGACTAGCGCCGTCTCTCACAGATACGCAGTATTTT	CASSTGLAPSLTDTQYF
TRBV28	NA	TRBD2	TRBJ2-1	TGTGCCAGCAGCCCCGGGACTAGCGGGGTATACAATGAGCAGTTCTTC	CASSPGTSGVYNEQFF
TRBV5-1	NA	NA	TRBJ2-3	TGCGCCAGCAGCTTGCAGGGCAGCACAGATACGCAGTATTTT	CASSLQGSTDTQYF
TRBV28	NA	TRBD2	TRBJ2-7	TGTGCCAGCAGTTTAGGGGGTAGCGGGAACTCCTACGAGCAGTACTTC	CASSLGGSGNSYEQYF
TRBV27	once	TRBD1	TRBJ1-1	TGTGCCAGCAGTTCGACAGGGCTTAACACTGAAGCTTTCTTT	CASSSTGLNTEAFF
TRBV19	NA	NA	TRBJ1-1	TGTGCCAGTAGTATCCCCGCACACAGGAACACTGAAGCTTTCTTT	CASSIPAHRNTEAFF
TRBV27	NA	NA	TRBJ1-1	TGTGCCAGCAGTTTATCGGTCGGGAACACTGAAGCTTTCTTT	CASSLSVGNTEAFF
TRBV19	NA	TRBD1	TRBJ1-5	TGTGCCAGTAGTATCACCGGGACAGGGGGTGGTCAGCCCCAGCATTTT	CASSITGTGGGQPQHF
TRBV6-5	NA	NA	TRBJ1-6	TGTGCCAGCGGGAGGGGTTCACCCCTCCACTTT	CASGRGSPLHF
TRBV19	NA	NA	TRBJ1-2	TGTGCCAGTAGTATGACGGACACTTTTAACTATGGCTACACCTTC	CASSMTDTFNYGYTF
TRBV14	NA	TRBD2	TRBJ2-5	TGTGCCAGCAGCCAGGATGCGGAACTAGCGGGACGAGAGACCCAGTACTTC	CASSQDAELAGRETQYF
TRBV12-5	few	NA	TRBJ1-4	TGTGCTAGTGGTTTGGAGCAGGGAGGGGAAAAACTGTTTTTT	CASGLEQGGEKLFF
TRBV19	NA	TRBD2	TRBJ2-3	TGTGCCAGTTCTCGAATGGGGCTAGCGGCAAGCACAGATACGCAGTATTTT	CASSRMGLAASTDTQYF
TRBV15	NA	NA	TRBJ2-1	TGTGCCACCAGCACCCATTTCAGCCTAGCGAGTGCCTACAATGAGCAGTTCTTC	CATSTHFSLASAYNEQFF
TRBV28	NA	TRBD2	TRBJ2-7	TGTGCCAGCAGTTTATTGCTGCGGGAGGGCGAGGACGAGCAGTACTTC	CASSLLLREGEDEQYF
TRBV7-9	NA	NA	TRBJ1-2	TGTGCCAGCAGCTCAGGGATCACGATGGCTGAGAGGGGCTACACCTTC	CASSSGITMAERGYTF
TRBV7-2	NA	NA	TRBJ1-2	TGTGCCAGCAGCTTATCTTGGACAGACCCAGACTATGGCTACACCTTC	CASSLSWTDPDYGYTF
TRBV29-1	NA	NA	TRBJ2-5	TGCAGCGTTGAAGATCCTAGGCAGCAAGAGACCCAGTACTTC	CSVEDPRQQETQYF